This T cell receptor beta chain was retrieved from a study of regulatory T cells in long-lasting Graves disease. V lost 7 bases to trimming and J lost 0 bases; unmatched junction nucleotides: 11. The length of the CDR3 is 16 residues. Germline-derived CDR1 and CDR2 are MNHGY and SVAAGI. Making the TCR library involved RNA that had been extracted from PBMCs. On this clonotype: Its antigen is currently unknown.

Study conclusions and caveats: Among samples with persistent disease, TRBV28, TRBJ1-2 and TRBJ2-5 were favored. Relative to new patients (approximately 1,000), persistent patients exhibited greater sharing of public clonotypes (about 2,700). Peripheral blood alone, not thyroid tissue, underwent study.

Each CDR3 protein gets one entry after TCRdb re-called the reads with MiXCR. The profile covers about 680 distinct CDR3 sequences, with 82% appearing a single time and 32% taken by the ten largest. The material was peripheral blood mononuclear cells (PBMCs), obtained with antithyroid drug treatment, in newly diagnosed or persistent Graves disease (not recorded which). V gene TRBV6-9 combines with J gene TRBJ2-7, with 8 bases that match TRBD1. This sequence was found in a female donor with Graves disease. CDR3 residues: CASTQCRDRSSYEQYF. CDR3 coding DNA: TGTGCCAGCACCCAGTGTAGGGACAGGTCCTCCTACGAGCAGTACTTC.